The rows below give T cell receptor beta chains drawn from one sample of a study of T cell clonotyping in hematopoietic cell transplantation. Sequenced by immunoSEQ multiplex PCR; TCRdb stores in-frame clones only, minus some. The data contain some 5,000 clones, around four fifths of them seen just once; the ten biggest clones take up 27%. Sequencing used PBMCs, obtained 100 days after allogeneic stem cell transplant. These receptor sequences come from a male patient in his forties or fifties who had an allogeneic stem cell transplant from an unrelated donor, so the T cells may come from the graft donor. Some clones in this sample may be carry-over from other donors' samples. The CDR3 runs from the conserved cysteine through the conserved F or W. D genes are given only for firm matches. The size field is filled for only some rows; it gives once, few, many or a size class.

CDR3 DNA	CDR3 protein	J gene	D gene	clone size	V gene
TGTGCCAGTAGTGGAGTTTCCACAGAGACCCAGTACTTC	CASSGVSTETQYF	TRBJ2-5	-	-	TRBV19
TGCAGTGCCGCCGGGCTATGGGAGTTCTTC	CSAAGLWEFF	TRBJ2-1	-	few	TRBV20-1
TGTGCCTGCCCGACAGGGGTCTTCTACACCTTC	CACPTGVFYTF	TRBJ1-2	TRBD1	-	TRBV30
TGTGCCAGCAGCTTATCTTCCGTTTCGACAAAAAATGAGCAGTTCTTC	CASSLSSVSTKNEQFF	TRBJ2-1	-	-	TRBV11-3
TGTGCCAGCAGCCGACAGCTTGAGACCCAGTACTTC	CASSRQLETQYF	TRBJ2-5	-	few	TRBV14
TGCAGCGTTGCACTAGCGGTCCTCGCTCATACGCAGTATTTT	CSVALAVLAHTQYF	TRBJ2-3	TRBD2	once	TRBV29-1
TGTGCCCCGACAGGGCGGTATAGCAATCAGCCCCAGCATTTT	CAPTGRYSNQPQHF	TRBJ1-5	TRBD1	few	TRBV30
TGTGCCAGCAGACCCCGGCAGGGTCCTTCCTACGAGCAGTACTTC	CASRPRQGPSYEQYF	TRBJ2-7	-	-	TRBV7-8
TGTGCCAGCAGTTCCCGCGGGACAGGGGACTACACAGATACGCAGTATTTT	CASSSRGTGDYTDTQYF	TRBJ2-3	TRBD1	medium-sized	TRBV28
TGTGCCAGCTCAGAGTTGTACGAGCAGTACTTC	CASSELYEQYF	TRBJ2-7	-	-	TRBV2